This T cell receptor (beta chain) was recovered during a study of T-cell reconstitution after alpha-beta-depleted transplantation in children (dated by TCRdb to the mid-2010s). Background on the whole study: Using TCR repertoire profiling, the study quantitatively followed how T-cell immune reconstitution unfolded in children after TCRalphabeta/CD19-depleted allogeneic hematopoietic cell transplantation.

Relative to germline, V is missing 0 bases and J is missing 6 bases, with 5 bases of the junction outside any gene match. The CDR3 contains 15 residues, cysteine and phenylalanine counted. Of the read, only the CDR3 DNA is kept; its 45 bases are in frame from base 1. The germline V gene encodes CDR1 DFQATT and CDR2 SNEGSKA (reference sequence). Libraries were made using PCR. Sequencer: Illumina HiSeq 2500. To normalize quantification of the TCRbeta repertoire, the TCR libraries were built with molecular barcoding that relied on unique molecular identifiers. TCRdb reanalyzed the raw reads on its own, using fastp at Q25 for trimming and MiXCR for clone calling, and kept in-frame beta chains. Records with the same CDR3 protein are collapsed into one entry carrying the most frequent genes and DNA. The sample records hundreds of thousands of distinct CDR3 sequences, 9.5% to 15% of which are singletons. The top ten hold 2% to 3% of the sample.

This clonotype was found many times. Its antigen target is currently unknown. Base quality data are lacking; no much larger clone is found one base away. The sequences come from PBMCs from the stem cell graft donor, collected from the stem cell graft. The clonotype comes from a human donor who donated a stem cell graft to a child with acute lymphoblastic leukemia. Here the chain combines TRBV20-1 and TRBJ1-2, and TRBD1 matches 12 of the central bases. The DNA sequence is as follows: TGCAGTGCTAGAGAACCGGGACAGGGGGCCGATGGCTACACCTTC. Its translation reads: CSAREPGQGADGYTF.